This record looks at one T cell receptor beta chain sequence and its context. As yet, its antigen is unknown. The data originate from a study of T cells in localized non-small cell lung cancer. Study-level results: Because only a single region of the tumor was sequenced, heterogeneity remains possible. Adjacent lung had a median around 60 of the 100 largest tumor clones.

After removal of 4 bases from V and 6 bases from J, the junction contained 6 bases not matched to a gene. This CDR3 region has 14 residues. Germline CDR1 is SGHTA and CDR2 is FQGNSA. Measured with immunoSEQ multiplex PCR; TCRdb has only the in-frame clones, and not every one. The sample contains roughly 48,000 clones, around three quarters of which appear only once. This chain links TRBV7-2 with TRBJ1-2; 9 nucleotides align to TRBD1. The sample consisted of PBMCs, taken before any cancer treatment. The clonotype originates from a woman aged 35 to 70 with stage II lung adenocarcinoma. This chain's CDR3 is CASSSTGGMDGYTF. DNA for the CDR3: TGTGCCAGCAGCTCGACAGGGGGAATGGATGGCTACACCTTC. Together with reference TRBV7-2 and TRBJ1-2, the CDR3 gives the full variable domain: GAGVSQSPSNKVTEKGKDVELRCDPISGHTALYWYRQSLGQGLEFLIYFQGNSAPDKSGLPSDRFSAERTGGSVSTLTIQRTQQEDSAVYLCASSSTGGMDGYTFGSGTRLTVV.